The source of this TCR beta chain is a study of CD8+CD57+ T cells in acquired aplastic anemia. This clonotype was counted once. The V gene lost 4 bases and the J gene lost 5 bases, with 11 bases spanning the gap. CDR3 length: 13 amino acids. In germline, CDR1 is SGHTA, CDR2 FQGTGA. TCR beta VDJ and CDR3 profiling used genomic DNA as template. In TCRdb, the reads were re-called with MiXCR into one record per CDR3 protein. The sample holds about 210,000 distinct CDR3 sequences, approximately 60% seen once. The material sequenced was sorted CD4+, CD8+, or CD8+CD57+ T cells (not recorded which) from PBMCs. The clonotype comes from a human donor in good health. J is TRBJ1-1 and V is TRBV7-3; D is undetermined. The CDR3, as DNA: TGTGCCAGCAGCTCCCAATTCCAGACTGAAGCTTTCTTT. Translated: CASSSQFQTEAFF.